Listed here are 29 T cell receptor beta chains from one sample, sequenced in a study of T cell changes during pregnancy in multiple sclerosis. Profiling relied on immunoSEQ multiplex PCR, and the TCRdb table lists in-frame clones only, not all of them. Among under 90,000 clones, around 92% were seen once, and the ten largest hold 1.3% to 1.5%. This sample comprised peripheral blood, obtained in the second trimester of pregnancy. The receptors stem from a female donor in good health, enrolled as a control in a pregnancy study.

The gene calls are TRBV28 and TRBJ2-1; a possible D gene is TRBD1 (5 bases). The V gene's germline CDR1 is MDHEN and CDR2 SYDVKM. V lost 6 bases, J lost 7 bases, and 16 bases lay in between. The CDR3 runs to 14 residues. CDR3: CASRDPNRQNEQFF. As DNA, the CDR3 is TGTGCCAGCAGAGACCCAAACAGGCAGAATGAGCAGTTCTTC. The whole variable domain, filled in from reference TRBV28 and TRBJ2-1, reads DVKVTQSSRYLVKRTGEKVFLECVQDMDHENMFWYRQDPGLGLRLIYFSYDVKMKEKGDIPEGYSVSREKKERFSLILESASTNQTSMYLCASRDPNRQNEQFFGPGTRLTVL.

Concerning this clone itself: Additional DNA sequences in this sample encode the identical CDR3. This sequence joins TRBV5-1 and TRBJ2-5, with 8 positions matching TRBD1. The V gene end was trimmed by 0 bases and the J gene end by 3 bases; junction bases not matched to a gene: 1. Germline V gene data show CDR1 as SGHRS and CDR2 as YFSETQ. The CDR3 has 14 amino acids. The CDR3 region is CASSLGQGKETQYF. CDR3 nucleotide sequence: TGCGCCAGCAGCTTGGGACAGGGGAAAGAGACCCAGTACTTC.

The chain carries TRBV9 and TRBJ2-5; 10 nucleotides agree with TRBD2. The CDR3 totals 18 residues. With V trimmed by 3 bases and J by 3 bases, 14 bases remained unmatched. Germline assignment: CDR1 SGDLS and CDR2 YYNGEE. The CDR3 loop is CASSDPGGTSEHEETQYF. The CDR3 DNA reads TGTGCCAGCAGCGACCCGGGGGGGACTAGCGAGCACGAAGAGACCCAGTACTTC.

As to this clone: This same CDR3 is encoded by further DNA sequences in the sample. The CDR3 reads CASIYRGRGEQYF. The CDR3 DNA sequence: TGTGCCAGCATCTACAGGGGGCGAGGGGAGCAGTACTTC. The chain uses TRBV28 and TRBJ2-7; 9 nucleotides align to TRBD1. Germline CDR1 and CDR2: MDHEN and SYDVKM. This CDR3 comprises 13 residues. Trimming at V came to 7 bases and at J to 7 bases, leaving 8 bases not matched to a gene.

The chain combines TRBV7-9 with TRBJ1-2; 8 bases are a match to TRBD1. V trimming: 4 bases; J trimming: 0 bases; junction bases outside the gene matches: 4. The CDR3 totals 15 residues. Looked up from germline, CDR1 is SEHNR and CDR2 is FQNEAQ (reference sequence). The chain's CDR3 is CASSSRDRPNYGYTF. Written as DNA, the CDR3 is TGTGCCAGCAGCTCTCGGGACAGGCCTAACTATGGCTACACCTTC.

V gene TRBV6-6 combines with J gene TRBJ2-2; maybe TRBD1 (6 bases). V lost 6 bases and J lost 6, with 11 bases in between. The CDR3 contains 13 residues. CDR1 is MNHNY and CDR2 is SVGAGI in the germline V gene (reference sequence). CDR3 DNA: TGTGCCAGCAGAGCAGGGGTGGCCGGGGAGCTGTTTTTT. Its translation: CASRAGVAGELFF.

The rearrangement uses TRBV28 and TRBJ1-4; D remains unclear. The CDR3 spans 12 residues. Germline values: CDR1 MDHEN, CDR2 SYDVKM. The V end was cut by 1 base, the J end by 7 bases, with 4 bases between. CDR3 in amino acids: CASSLSVEKLFF. In nucleotides, the CDR3 is TGTGCCAGCAGTTTATCGGTTGAAAAACTGTTTTTT.

The chain links TRBV7-9 to TRBJ2-1, with unresolved D. V was pared by 0 bases and J by 8 bases, with 14 bases between. The germline CDR1 and CDR2 sequences are SEHNR and FQNEAQ (reference sequence). This CDR3 spans 15 amino acids. CDR3 sequence: CASSLAYGSLYEQFF. The CDR3 DNA reads as TGTGCCAGCAGCTTAGCGTACGGGTCCTTATATGAGCAGTTCTTC. Drawing the rest from reference TRBV7-9 and TRBJ2-1, the complete variable domain is DTGVSQNPRHKITKRGQNVTFRCDPISEHNRLYWYRQTLGQGPEFLTYFQNEAQLEKSRLLSDRFSAERPKGSFSTLEIQRTEQGDSAMYLCASSLAYGSLYEQFFGPGTRLTVL.

V is TRBV14 and J is TRBJ1-2, with D possibly TRBD1 on 5 matching bases. This CDR3 spans 13 amino acids. Germline loops: CDR1 SGHDN, CDR2 FVKESK. V was pared by 4 bases and J by 3 bases, with 9 bases between. CDR3 DNA: TGTGCCAGCAGCCCCCGGGGGTACTATGGCTACACCTTC. Its protein product is CASSPRGYYGYTF.

Only one count was recorded for this clone. The J gene is TRBJ1-5, the V gene TRBV19; 9 nucleotides match TRBD1. CDR3 length: 14 residues. CDR1 is LNHDA, CDR2 SQIVND, per germline (reference sequence). V lost 8 bases and J lost 4; bases outside the gene matches: 6. The CDR3, as DNA: TGTGCCAGTCGAACAGGGGGCCAGAATCAGCCCCAGCATTTT. Translating it yields CASRTGGQNQPQHF.

This clone was found once. The chain combines TRBV18 with TRBJ2-5, with a weak D call TRBD1 (5 bases). The V gene's germline CDR1 is KGHSH and CDR2 LQKENI. This CDR3 is 15 amino acids long. V gave up 3 bases and J gave up 2 bases, with 13 bases separating them. DNA for the CDR3: TGTGCCAGCTCACCGGCAGGGTATAGGCAAGAGACCCAGTACTTC. Translating gives CASSPAGYRQETQYF.

The rearrangement links TRBV30 to TRBJ2-5, with D possibly being TRBD1 (6 bases). Per germline, CDR1 GTSNPN and CDR2 SVGIG (reference sequence). V was clipped by 5 bases and J by 0 bases, with 7 bases between them. The CDR3 is 12 residues long. The CDR3 DNA sequence: TGTGCCTGGGGACAGTACCAAGAGACCCAGTACTTC. As protein: CAWGQYQETQYF.

The chain recombines TRBV15 with TRBJ2-7, with D maybe TRBD2 (6 bases). Trimming took off 2 bases at V and 4 bases at J, with 18 bases between the two ends. Germline CDR1 LNHNV, CDR2 YYDKDF (reference sequence). The CDR3 extends over 16 amino acids. This CDR3 reads CATSRLKTASGYEQYF. DNA for the CDR3: TGTGCCACCAGCAGACTCAAAACCGCCAGCGGGTACGAGCAGTACTTC.

The chain employs TRBV5-6 and TRBJ1-2; the match to TRBD1 covers 7 bases. This CDR3 has 17 amino acids. CDR1 and CDR2 from the germline V gene are SGHDT and YYEEEE. V shed 0 bases, J shed 1 base, and the junction held 9 bases outside the gene matches. The CDR3 region is CASSLAGTEVFNYGYTF. CDR3 coding DNA: TGTGCCAGCAGCTTGGCTGGGACAGAAGTTTTTAACTATGGCTACACCTTC.

The rearrangement uses TRBV6-6 and TRBJ2-1; D unresolved. The CDR3 runs to 15 residues. Trimming took 0 bases from V and 0 from J, leaving 6 bases between them. The V gene's germline CDR1 is MNHNY and CDR2 SVGAGI (reference sequence). This CDR3 reads CASSYSPSSYNEQFF. The CDR3 DNA reads TGTGCCAGCAGTTACTCTCCGAGCTCCTACAATGAGCAGTTCTTC.

CDR3 sequence reads: CASSTGQGKAYTGELFF. CDR3 bases: TGTGCCAGCAGCACCGGACAGGGAAAAGCATACACCGGGGAGCTGTTTTTT. This rearrangement joins TRBV28 to TRBJ2-2, with TRBD1 matching 8 bases. This CDR3 comprises 17 residues. Germline trimming cut 6 bases from V and 3 bases from J; bases unmatched to any gene: 12. Germline V lookup: CDR1 MDHEN, CDR2 SYDVKM.

The chain links TRBV27 to TRBJ2-2, with 8 positions matching TRBD1. Trimming took 7 bases from V and 6 from J; bases not matched to a gene: 4. The CDR3 sequence is 13 residues long. Per germline, CDR1 MNHEY and CDR2 SMNVEV (reference sequence). The CDR3 is CASTRTGSGELFF. The CDR3 coding sequence is TGTGCCAGCACCCGGACAGGGTCCGGGGAGCTGTTTTTT.

This chain joins TRBV4-1 and TRBJ2-1; TRBD1 matches at 7 bases. The ends lost 1 base at V and 1 base at J; junction bases unmatched: 13. The CDR3 contains 19 residues. Per germline, CDR1 MGHRA and CDR2 YSYEKL. The CDR3 DNA reads TGCGCCAGCAGCCAAGGTATGGGCGACAGGGACAAATCCTACAATGAGCAGTTCTTC. Translating gives CASSQGMGDRDKSYNEQFF.

The V gene is TRBV28, the J gene TRBJ2-1; 7 bases fit TRBD2. The germline V gene has CDR1 MDHEN and CDR2 SYDVKM. The CDR3 is 16 residues long. After removal of 4 bases from V and 3 bases from J, the junction contained 9 bases not matched to a gene. Here the CDR3 DNA reads TGTGCCAGCAGTTCCTTCGCGGGGGACTTCTACAATGAGCAGTTCTTC. Its translation: CASSSFAGDFYNEQFF.

J is TRBJ1-3 and V is TRBV18; D not certain. Germline-derived CDR1 and CDR2 are KGHSH and LQKENI. The CDR3 extends over 17 amino acids. Trimming took 3 bases from V and 0 from J, leaving 15 bases between them. The CDR3 DNA reads as TGTGCCAGCTCACCCGCGGGAGGGCTGAACTCTGGAAACACCATATATTTT. It codes for CASSPAGGLNSGNTIYF.

The V and J genes are TRBV7-6 and TRBJ1-1; 7 bases match TRBD1. Trimming at V came to 1 base and at J to 1 base, leaving 0 bases not matched to a gene. The CDR3 is 14 residues long. Per the germline V gene, CDR1 is SGHVS and CDR2 is FNYEAQ. DNA of the CDR3: TGTGCCAGCAGCTTAGGACAGGGGAACACTGAAGCTTTCTTT. Translated: CASSLGQGNTEAFF.

This rearrangement joins TRBV2 to TRBJ1-6, with TRBD1 matching 9 bases. CDR1 and CDR2 (germline): SNHLY, FYNNEI. There are 16 residues in the CDR3. V shed 7 bases and J 9 bases; nucleotides not matched to a gene: 13. CDR3 in amino acids: CASTRKQGALISPLHF. The CDR3 DNA reads TGTGCCAGCACTAGAAAACAGGGGGCGCTTATTTCACCCCTCCACTTT.

This chain links TRBV27 with TRBJ2-1; tentative D call: TRBD2 (5 bases). Trimming left V 7 bases short and J 4 bases short, with 14 bases between. Germline V gives CDR1 MNHEY, CDR2 SMNVEV (reference sequence). CDR3 length: 14 amino acids. The CDR3 sequence is CASTVSRGYNEQFF. The DNA for the CDR3 is TGTGCCAGCACCGTAAGTCGGGGTTACAATGAGCAGTTCTTC.

The V call is TRBV19, the J call TRBJ2-7; 12 nucleotides align to TRBD1. The V gene end was trimmed by 6 bases and the J gene end by 3 bases; junction bases not matched to a gene: 3. CDR3 length: 14 amino acids. CDR1 and CDR2 from the germline V gene are LNHDA and SQIVND (reference sequence). The CDR3 spells CASRGTGGLYEQYF. CDR3 nucleotide sequence: TGTGCCAGTAGAGGGACAGGGGGCCTCTACGAGCAGTACTTC.

The chain couples TRBV2 to TRBJ1-5; a weak D match, TRBD1 (6 bases). Germline V CDR1 and CDR2: SNHLY, FYNNEI. This CDR3 has 13 amino acids. V gave up 7 bases and J gave up 4 bases, with 11 bases separating them. CDR3 protein: CASKGGGNQPQHF. The CDR3 DNA reads TGTGCCAGCAAAGGGGGTGGGAATCAGCCCCAGCATTTT.

The CDR3 loop is CATRSGSYEQYF. CDR3 nucleotide sequence: TGTGCCACCAGGTCGGGTTCCTACGAGCAGTACTTC. The chain carries TRBV6-5 and TRBJ2-7, with D hard to call. V was pared by 10 bases and J by 1 base, with 11 bases between. CDR1 MNHEY and CDR2 SVGAGI come from the germline V gene. CDR3 length: 12 residues.

The chain combines TRBV6-6 with TRBJ1-2, with TRBD1 matching over 11 bases. Germline V gene sequence: CDR1 MNHNY, CDR2 SVGAGI (reference sequence). The CDR3 covers 15 residues. Germline trimming cut 5 bases from V and 8 bases from J; bases unmatched to any gene: 10. The CDR3 sequence: CASSRQGQGVRGYTF. CDR3 bases: TGTGCCAGCAGTCGGCAGGGACAGGGGGTACGGGGCTACACCTTC.

This sequence joins TRBV18 and TRBJ2-7, with D unclear. This CDR3 has 13 residues. Per germline, CDR1 KGHSH and CDR2 LQKENI. The ends were cut back, 5 bases at V and 0 bases at J, with 8 bases in the middle. The CDR3 is CASSDDISYEQYF. The CDR3 DNA reads as TGTGCCAGCTCAGATGACATCTCCTACGAGCAGTACTTC.

This clone was detected only a few times. The chain recombines TRBV25-1 with TRBJ2-3; 13 nucleotides agree with TRBD2. The V segment lost 4 bases and the J segment 5 bases; nucleotides outside the gene matches: 12. Germline V gene sequence: CDR1 MGHDK, CDR2 SYGVNS. The CDR3 loop spans 18 amino acids. The CDR3 sequence: CASSVGSLAGGPEDTQYF. DNA for the CDR3: TGTGCCAGCAGTGTGGGATCACTAGCGGGAGGGCCGGAAGATACGCAGTATTTT.